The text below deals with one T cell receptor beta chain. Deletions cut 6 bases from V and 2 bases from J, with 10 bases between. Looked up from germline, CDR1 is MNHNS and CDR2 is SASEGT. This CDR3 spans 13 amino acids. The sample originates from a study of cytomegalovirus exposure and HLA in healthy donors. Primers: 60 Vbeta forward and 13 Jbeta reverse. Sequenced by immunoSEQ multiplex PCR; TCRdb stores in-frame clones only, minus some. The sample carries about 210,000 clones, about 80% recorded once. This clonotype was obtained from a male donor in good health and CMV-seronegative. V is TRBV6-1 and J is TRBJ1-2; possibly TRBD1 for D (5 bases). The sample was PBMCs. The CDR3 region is CASRAGHNYGYTF. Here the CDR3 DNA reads TGTGCCAGCAGGGCAGGGCACAACTATGGCTACACCTTC.